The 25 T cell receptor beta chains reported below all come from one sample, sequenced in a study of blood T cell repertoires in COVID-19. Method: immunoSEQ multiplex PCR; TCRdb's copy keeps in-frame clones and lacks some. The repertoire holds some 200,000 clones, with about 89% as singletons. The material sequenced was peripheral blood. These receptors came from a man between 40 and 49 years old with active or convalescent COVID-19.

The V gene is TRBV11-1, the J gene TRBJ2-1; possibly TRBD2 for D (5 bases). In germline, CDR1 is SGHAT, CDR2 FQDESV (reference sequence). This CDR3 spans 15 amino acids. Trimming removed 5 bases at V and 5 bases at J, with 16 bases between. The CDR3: CASSLGEGRNNEQFF. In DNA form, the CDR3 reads TGTGCCAGCAGCCTAGGCGAGGGCAGGAACAATGAGCAGTTCTTC.

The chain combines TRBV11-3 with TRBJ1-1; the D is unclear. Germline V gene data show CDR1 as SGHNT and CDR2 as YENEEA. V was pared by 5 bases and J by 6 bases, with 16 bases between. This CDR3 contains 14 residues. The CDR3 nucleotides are TGTGCCAGCAGCGATGATCCAACTTCCGCTGAAGCTTTCTTT. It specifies CASSDDPTSAEAFF. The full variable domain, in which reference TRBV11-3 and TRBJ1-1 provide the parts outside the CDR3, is EAGVVQSPRYKIIEKKQPVAFWCNPISGHNTLYWYLQNLGQGPELLIRYENEEAVDDSQLPKDRFSAERLKGVDSTLKIQPAELGDSAVYLCASSDDPTSAEAFFGQGTRLTVV.

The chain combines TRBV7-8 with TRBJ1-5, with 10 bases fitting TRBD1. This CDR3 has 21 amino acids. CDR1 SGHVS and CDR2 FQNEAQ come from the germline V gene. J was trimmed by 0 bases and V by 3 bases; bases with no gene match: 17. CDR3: CASSLLSGQGGLSDSNQPQHF. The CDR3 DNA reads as TGTGCCAGCAGCTTGCTTTCCGGACAGGGGGGATTATCCGATAGCAATCAGCCCCAGCATTTT.

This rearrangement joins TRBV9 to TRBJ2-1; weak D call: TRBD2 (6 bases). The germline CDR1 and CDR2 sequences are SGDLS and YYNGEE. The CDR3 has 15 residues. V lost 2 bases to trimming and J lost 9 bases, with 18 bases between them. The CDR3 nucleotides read TGTGCCAGCAGCGTCGGACCCCAGGGAGCGGGTGAGCAGTTCTTC. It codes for CASSVGPQGAGEQFF.

This chain's CDR3 is CASSQLSRDRVQKLFF. CDR3 nucleotides: TGCGCCAGCAGCCAATTGTCACGGGACAGGGTACAGAAACTGTTTTTT. This rearrangement joins TRBV4-1 to TRBJ1-4, with TRBD1 matching over 9 bases. V shed 2 bases and J 11 bases; nucleotides not matched to a gene: 12. The CDR3 length is 16 residues. The V gene's germline CDR1 is MGHRA and CDR2 YSYEKL.

The CDR3 protein is CASSRVTGGLANYGYTF. The CDR3 DNA reads TGTGCCAGCAGCCGAGTGACAGGGGGCCTCGCTAACTATGGCTACACCTTC. J is TRBJ1-2 and V is TRBV27; 10 nucleotides agree with TRBD1. With V trimmed by 6 bases and J by 0 bases, 10 bases remained unmatched. The germline V gene encodes CDR1 MNHEY and CDR2 SMNVEV (reference sequence). This CDR3 is 17 amino acids long.

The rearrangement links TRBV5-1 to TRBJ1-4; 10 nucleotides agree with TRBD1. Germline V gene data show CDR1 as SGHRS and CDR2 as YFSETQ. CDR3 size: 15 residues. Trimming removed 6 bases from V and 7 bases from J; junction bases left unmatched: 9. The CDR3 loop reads CASKSRTGGVEKLFF. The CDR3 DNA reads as TGCGCCAGCAAGAGTCGGACAGGGGGAGTTGAAAAACTGTTTTTT.

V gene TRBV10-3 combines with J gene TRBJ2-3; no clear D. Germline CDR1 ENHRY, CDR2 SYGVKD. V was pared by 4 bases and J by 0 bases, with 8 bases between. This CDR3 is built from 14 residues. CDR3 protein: CAISGTQSTDTQYF. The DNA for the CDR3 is TGTGCCATCAGTGGTACGCAGAGCACAGATACGCAGTATTTT.

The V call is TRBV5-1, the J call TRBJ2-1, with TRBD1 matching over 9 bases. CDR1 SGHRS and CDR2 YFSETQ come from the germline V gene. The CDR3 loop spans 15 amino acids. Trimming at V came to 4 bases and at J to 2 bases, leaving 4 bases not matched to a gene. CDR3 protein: CASSPDRGTYNEQFF. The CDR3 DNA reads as TGCGCCAGCAGCCCGGACAGGGGTACCTACAATGAGCAGTTCTTC.

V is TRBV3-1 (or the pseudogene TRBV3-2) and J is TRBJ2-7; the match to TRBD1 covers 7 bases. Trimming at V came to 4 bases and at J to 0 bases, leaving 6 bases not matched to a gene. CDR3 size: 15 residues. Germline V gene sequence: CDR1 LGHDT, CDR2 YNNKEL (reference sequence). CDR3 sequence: CASSPPTGTSYEQYF. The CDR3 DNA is TGTGCCAGCAGCCCTCCGACAGGGACCTCCTACGAGCAGTACTTC.

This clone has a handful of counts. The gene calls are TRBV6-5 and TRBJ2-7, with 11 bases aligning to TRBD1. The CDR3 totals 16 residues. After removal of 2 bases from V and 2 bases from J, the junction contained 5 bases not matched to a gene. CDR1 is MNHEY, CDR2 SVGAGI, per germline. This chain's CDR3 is CASSYGGTGGTYEQYF. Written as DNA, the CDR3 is TGTGCCAGCAGTTACGGCGGGACAGGGGGTACCTACGAGCAGTACTTC.

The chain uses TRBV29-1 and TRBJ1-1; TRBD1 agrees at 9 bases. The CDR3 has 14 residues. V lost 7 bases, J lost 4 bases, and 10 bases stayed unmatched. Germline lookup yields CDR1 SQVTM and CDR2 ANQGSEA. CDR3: CSAWTGAGGTEAFF. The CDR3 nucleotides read TGCAGCGCTTGGACAGGGGCCGGGGGCACTGAAGCTTTCTTT.

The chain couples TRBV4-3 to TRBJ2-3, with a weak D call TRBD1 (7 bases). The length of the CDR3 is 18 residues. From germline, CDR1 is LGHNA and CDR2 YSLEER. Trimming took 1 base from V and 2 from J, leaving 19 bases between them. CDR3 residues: CASSQARGRGVYTDTQYF. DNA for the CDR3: TGCGCCAGCAGCCAAGCCCGGGGCAGGGGGGTATACACAGATACGCAGTATTTT.

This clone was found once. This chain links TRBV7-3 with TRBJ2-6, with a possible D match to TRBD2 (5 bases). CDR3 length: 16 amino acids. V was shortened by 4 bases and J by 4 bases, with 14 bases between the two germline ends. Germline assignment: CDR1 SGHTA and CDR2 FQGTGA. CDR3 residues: CASSSNRGSGANVLTF. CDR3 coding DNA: TGTGCCAGCAGCTCTAACAGAGGGTCCGGGGCCAACGTCCTGACTTTC.

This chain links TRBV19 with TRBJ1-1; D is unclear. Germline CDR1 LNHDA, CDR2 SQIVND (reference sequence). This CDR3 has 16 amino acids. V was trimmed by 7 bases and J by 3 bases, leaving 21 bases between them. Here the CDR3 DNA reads TGTGCCAGTAAAGATTTTGGAGCGGGGAGGGACACTGAAGCTTTCTTT. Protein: CASKDFGAGRDTEAFF.

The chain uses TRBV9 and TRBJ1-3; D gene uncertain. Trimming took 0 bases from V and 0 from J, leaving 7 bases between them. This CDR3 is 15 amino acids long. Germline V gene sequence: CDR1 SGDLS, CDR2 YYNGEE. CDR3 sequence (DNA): TGTGCCAGCAGCGTAGAGGAGGGCTCTGGAAACACCATATATTTT. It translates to CASSVEEGSGNTIYF.

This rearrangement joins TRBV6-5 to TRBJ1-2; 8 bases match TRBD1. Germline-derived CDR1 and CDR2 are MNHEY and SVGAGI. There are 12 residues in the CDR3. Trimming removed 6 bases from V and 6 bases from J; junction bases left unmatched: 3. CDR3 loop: CASRDRVNGYTF. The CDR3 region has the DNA TGTGCCAGCAGGGACAGGGTGAATGGCTACACCTTC.

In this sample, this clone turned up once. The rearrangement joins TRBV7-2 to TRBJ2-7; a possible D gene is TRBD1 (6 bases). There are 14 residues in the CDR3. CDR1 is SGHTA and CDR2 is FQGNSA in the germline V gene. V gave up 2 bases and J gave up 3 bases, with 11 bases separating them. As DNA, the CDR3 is TGTGCCAGCAGCTTAAAACAGGGAGTCTACGAGCAGTACTTC. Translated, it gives CASSLKQGVYEQYF.

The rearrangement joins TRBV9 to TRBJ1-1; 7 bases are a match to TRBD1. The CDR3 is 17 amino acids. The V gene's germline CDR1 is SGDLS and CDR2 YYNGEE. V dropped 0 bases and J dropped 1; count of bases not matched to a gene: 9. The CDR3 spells CASSVAPGGISNTEAFF. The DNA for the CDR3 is TGTGCCAGCAGCGTAGCCCCAGGGGGGATCTCGAACACTGAAGCTTTCTTT.

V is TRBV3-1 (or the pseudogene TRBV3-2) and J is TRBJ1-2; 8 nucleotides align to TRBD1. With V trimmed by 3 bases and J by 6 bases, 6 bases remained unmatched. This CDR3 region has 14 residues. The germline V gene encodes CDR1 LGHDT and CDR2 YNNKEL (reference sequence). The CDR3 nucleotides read TGTGCCAGCAGCCATAAAGGACAGGGTGATGGCTACACCTTC. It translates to CASSHKGQGDGYTF.

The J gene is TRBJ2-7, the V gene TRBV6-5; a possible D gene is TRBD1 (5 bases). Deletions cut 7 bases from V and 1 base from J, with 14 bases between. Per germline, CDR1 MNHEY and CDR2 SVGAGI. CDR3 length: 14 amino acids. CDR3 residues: CASTWGRVSYEQYF. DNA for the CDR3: TGTGCCAGCACCTGGGGCAGGGTATCCTACGAGCAGTACTTC.

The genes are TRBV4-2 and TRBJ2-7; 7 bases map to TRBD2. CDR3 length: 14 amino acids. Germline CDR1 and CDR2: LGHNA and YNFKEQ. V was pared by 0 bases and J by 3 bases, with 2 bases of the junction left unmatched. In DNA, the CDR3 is TGTGCCAGCAGCCAAGAGACTAGCAGCTACGAGCAGTACTTC. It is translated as CASSQETSSYEQYF.

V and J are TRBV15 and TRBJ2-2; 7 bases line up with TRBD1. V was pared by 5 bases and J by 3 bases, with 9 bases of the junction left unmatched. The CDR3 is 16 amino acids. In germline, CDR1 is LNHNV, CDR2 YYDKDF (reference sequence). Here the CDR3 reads CATSPTGTAYTGELFF. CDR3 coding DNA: TGTGCCACCAGCCCTACCGGGACAGCATACACCGGGGAGCTGTTTTTT.

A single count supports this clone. The CDR3 bases are TGCGCCAGCAGCCCAGCACGTGATATGTTATTTGACAGCTCCTATAATTCACCCCTCCACTTT. Translation: CASSPARDMLFDSSYNSPLHF. The gene calls are TRBV4-1 and TRBJ1-6, with a weak D call TRBD1 (5 bases). CDR1 and CDR2 from the germline V gene are MGHRA and YSYEKL. Trimming cost V 4 bases and J 0 bases, with 25 bases left between them. This CDR3 has 21 residues.

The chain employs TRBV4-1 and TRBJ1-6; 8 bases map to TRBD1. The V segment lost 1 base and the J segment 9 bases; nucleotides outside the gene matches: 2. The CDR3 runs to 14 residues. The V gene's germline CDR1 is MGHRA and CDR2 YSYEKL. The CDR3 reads CASSQGDRSSPLHF. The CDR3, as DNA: TGCGCCAGCAGCCAAGGGGACAGGTCTTCACCCCTCCACTTT.